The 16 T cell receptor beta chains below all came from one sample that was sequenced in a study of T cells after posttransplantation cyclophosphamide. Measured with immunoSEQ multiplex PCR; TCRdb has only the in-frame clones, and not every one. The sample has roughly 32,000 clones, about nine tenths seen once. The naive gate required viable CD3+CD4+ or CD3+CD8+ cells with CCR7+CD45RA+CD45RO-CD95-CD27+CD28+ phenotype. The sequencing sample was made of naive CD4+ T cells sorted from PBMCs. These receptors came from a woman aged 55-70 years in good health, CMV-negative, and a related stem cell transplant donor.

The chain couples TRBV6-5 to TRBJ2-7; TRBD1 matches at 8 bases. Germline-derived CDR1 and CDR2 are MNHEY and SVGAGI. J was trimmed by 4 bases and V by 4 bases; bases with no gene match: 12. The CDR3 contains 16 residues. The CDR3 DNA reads TGTGCCAGCAGTTTCCGATCGCAGGGGGCACTTTACGAGCAGTACTTC. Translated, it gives CASSFRSQGALYEQYF.

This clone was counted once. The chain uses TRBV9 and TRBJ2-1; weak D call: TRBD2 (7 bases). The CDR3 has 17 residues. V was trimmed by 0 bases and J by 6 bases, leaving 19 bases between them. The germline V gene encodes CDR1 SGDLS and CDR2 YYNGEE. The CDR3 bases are TGTGCCAGCAGCGTAGTTGGGGGGCCTAGCGGTACCAATGAGCAGTTCTTC. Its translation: CASSVVGGPSGTNEQFF.

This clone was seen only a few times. The CDR3 region is CAIRTTDPNQPQHF. DNA for the CDR3: TGTGCCATCAGGACTACAGATCCCAATCAGCCCCAGCATTTT. The chain has TRBV10-3 and TRBJ1-5; D ambiguous. The V end lost 6 bases, the J end lost 3 bases, and 12 bases lay between the germline ends. Germline-derived CDR1 and CDR2 are ENHRY and SYGVKD. The CDR3 length is 14 residues.

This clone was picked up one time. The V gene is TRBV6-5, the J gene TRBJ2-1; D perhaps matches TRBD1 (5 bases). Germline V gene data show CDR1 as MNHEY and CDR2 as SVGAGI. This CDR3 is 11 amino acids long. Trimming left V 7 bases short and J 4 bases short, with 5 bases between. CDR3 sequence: CASKGYNEQFF. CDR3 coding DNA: TGTGCCAGCAAGGGGTACAATGAGCAGTTCTTC.

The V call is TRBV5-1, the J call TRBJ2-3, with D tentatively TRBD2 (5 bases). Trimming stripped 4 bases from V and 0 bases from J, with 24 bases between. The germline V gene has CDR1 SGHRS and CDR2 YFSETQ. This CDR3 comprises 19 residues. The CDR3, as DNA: TGCGCCAGCAGCCCTACCCCGATAACTACGGGATTCAGCACAGATACGCAGTATTTT. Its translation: CASSPTPITTGFSTDTQYF.

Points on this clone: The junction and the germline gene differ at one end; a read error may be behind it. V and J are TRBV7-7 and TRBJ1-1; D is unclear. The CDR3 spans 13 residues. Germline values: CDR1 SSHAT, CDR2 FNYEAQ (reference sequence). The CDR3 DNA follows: TGTGCTAGCAGTTCCGACTATAACACTGAAGCTTTCTTT. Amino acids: CASSSDYNTEAFF.

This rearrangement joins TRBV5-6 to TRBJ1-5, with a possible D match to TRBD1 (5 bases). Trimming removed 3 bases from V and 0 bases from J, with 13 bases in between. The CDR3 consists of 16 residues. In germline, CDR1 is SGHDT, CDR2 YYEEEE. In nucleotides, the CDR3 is TGTGCCAGCAGCTCCGGGGGGGGTAATAGCAATCAGCCCCAGCATTTT. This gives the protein CASSSGGGNSNQPQHF.

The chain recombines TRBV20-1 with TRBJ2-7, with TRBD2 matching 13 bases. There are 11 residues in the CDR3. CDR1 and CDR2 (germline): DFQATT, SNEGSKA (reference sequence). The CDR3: CMGLAGNEQYF. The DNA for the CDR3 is TGCATGGGACTAGCGGGAAACGAGCAGTACTTC.

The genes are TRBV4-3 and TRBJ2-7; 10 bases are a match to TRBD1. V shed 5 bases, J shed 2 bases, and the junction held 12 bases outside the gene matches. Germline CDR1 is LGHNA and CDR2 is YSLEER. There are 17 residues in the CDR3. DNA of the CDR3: TGCGCCAGCAGCTTTTTGCCCACCGGGACAGGGGCCTACGAGCAGTACTTC. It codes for CASSFLPTGTGAYEQYF.

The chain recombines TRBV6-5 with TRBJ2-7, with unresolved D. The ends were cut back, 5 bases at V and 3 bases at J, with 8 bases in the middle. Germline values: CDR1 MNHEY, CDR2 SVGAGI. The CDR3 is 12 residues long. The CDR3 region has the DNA TGTGCCAGCAGTCAGACGGGCTACGAGCAGTACTTC. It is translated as CASSQTGYEQYF.

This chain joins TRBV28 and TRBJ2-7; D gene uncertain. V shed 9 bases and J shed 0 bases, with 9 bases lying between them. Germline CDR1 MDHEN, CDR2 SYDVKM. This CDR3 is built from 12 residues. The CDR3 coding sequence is TGTGCCAGTAGTCTTAGCTCCTACGAGCAGTACTTC. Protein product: CASSLSSYEQYF.

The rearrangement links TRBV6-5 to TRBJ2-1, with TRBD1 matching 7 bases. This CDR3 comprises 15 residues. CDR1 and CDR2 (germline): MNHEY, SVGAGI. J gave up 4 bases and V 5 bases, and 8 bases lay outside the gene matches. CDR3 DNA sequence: TGTGCCAGCAGTGCTGCCGGGACAGAGTACAATGAGCAGTTCTTC. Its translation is CASSAAGTEYNEQFF.

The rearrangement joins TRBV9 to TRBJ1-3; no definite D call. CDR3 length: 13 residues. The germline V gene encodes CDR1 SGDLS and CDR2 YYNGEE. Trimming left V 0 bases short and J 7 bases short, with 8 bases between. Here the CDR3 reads CASSVDSLNTIYF. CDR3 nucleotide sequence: TGTGCCAGCAGCGTAGACAGCCTTAACACCATATATTTT.

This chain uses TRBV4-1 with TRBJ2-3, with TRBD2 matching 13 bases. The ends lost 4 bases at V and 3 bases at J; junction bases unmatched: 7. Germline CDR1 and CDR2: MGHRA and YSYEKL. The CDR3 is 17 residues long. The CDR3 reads CASSREGLAGETDTQYF. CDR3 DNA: TGCGCCAGCAGCCGGGAAGGACTAGCGGGGGAAACAGATACGCAGTATTTT.

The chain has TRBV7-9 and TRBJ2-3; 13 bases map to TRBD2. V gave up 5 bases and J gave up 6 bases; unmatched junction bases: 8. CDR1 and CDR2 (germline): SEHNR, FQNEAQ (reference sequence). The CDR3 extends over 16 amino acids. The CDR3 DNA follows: TGTGCCAGCAGCCCCGGGACTAGCGGGGTCCTGGATACGCAGTATTTT. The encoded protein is CASSPGTSGVLDTQYF.

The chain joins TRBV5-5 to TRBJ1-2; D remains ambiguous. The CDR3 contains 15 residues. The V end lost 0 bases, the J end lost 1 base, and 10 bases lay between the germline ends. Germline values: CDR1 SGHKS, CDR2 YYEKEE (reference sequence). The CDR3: CASSLGGAINYGYTF. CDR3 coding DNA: TGTGCCAGCAGCTTGGGGGGAGCGATTAACTATGGCTACACCTTC.